This paragraph reports one TCR beta chain. Methods used by the authors: Estimation of nucleated cell counts relied on the amplification of reference gene primers. Some clones are missing from TCRdb's copy, which holds only in-frame ones; the method was immunoSEQ multiplex PCR. The V and J calls and clone size were taken over from that table, and D and trimming were inferred from the DNA. The sample includes about 270,000 clones, around 80% of them seen just once. CDR1 is SGHRS, CDR2 YFSETQ, per germline. J lost 5 bases, V lost 2 bases, and 11 bases had no gene match. The CDR3 runs to 16 residues. This sample stems from a study of blood T cell repertoires in COVID-19. Study summary: Donors in the United States, Italy and Spain gave samples during acute or convalescent COVID-19. Nucleic acid was either cDNA or gDNA, and it came from T cells, B-cell-depleted T cells, or PBMCs.

The source material was peripheral blood. The rearrangement joins TRBV5-1 to TRBJ2-7; TRBD1 matches at 9 bases. This receptor was obtained from a man at least 80 years old with acute or convalescent COVID-19. CDR3 amino acids: CASSLPGGTGKDEQYF. CDR3 DNA sequence: TGCGCCAGCAGCTTACCTGGTGGGACAGGGAAGGACGAGCAGTACTTC.